This is a list of T cell receptor beta chains from one sample in a study of blood T cell repertoires in COVID-19. Generated by immunoSEQ multiplex PCR, the TCRdb table keeps only in-frame clones and is missing some. The data contain a few hundred thousand clones, over 80% of them singletons. The sequenced sample was PBMCs or T cells enriched from blood (not recorded which). These receptors all come from a woman aged 45 to 65 who had recovered from COVID-19. The CDR3 runs from the conserved cysteine through the conserved F or W. D genes are given only for firm matches. Not all rows give a size; the values are once, few, many and, for expanded clones, a class.

abundance: .; d_gene: .; v_gene: TRBV7-9; j_gene: TRBJ2-7; CDR3nt: TGTGCCAGCAGCTTAGCACAGGGCAGTCACGAGCAGTACTTC; CDR3aa: CASSLAQGSHEQYF
abundance: .; d_gene: .; v_gene: TRBV3-1/TRBV3-2; j_gene: TRBJ2-4; CDR3nt: TGTGCCAGCACGGTTGAGGGGGAGAAAAACATTCAGTACTTC; CDR3aa: CASTVEGEKNIQYF
abundance: once; d_gene: .; v_gene: TRBV13; j_gene: TRBJ2-3; CDR3nt: TGTGCCAGCGCCCCCGGGGGGCGCGTGAGCACAGATACGCAGTATTTT; CDR3aa: CASAPGGRVSTDTQYF
abundance: .; d_gene: TRBD1; v_gene: TRBV9; j_gene: TRBJ1-2; CDR3nt: TGTGCCAGCAGCGTACTAGGAGGGGGCGCGTTTGGCTACACCTTC; CDR3aa: CASSVLGGGAFGYTF
abundance: .; d_gene: TRBD1; v_gene: TRBV5-5; j_gene: TRBJ1-5; CDR3nt: TGTGCCAGCAGCGCCGGGACAGGGTCTTCGCAGCCCCAGCATTTT; CDR3aa: CASSAGTGSSQPQHF
abundance: .; d_gene: .; v_gene: TRBV3-1/TRBV3-2; j_gene: TRBJ1-2; CDR3nt: TGTGCCAGCAGTTTAACAGCTCTCTATGGCTACACCTTC; CDR3aa: CASSLTALYGYTF
abundance: .; d_gene: .; v_gene: TRBV6-6; j_gene: TRBJ1-1; CDR3nt: TGTGCCAGCACCGCGATGAACACTGAAGCTTTCTTT; CDR3aa: CASTAMNTEAFF
abundance: .; d_gene: TRBD2; v_gene: TRBV7-8; j_gene: TRBJ2-3; CDR3nt: TGTGCCAGCAGTCAAGTGAACGATGGGAGCGGGAGGGCGTATACGCAGTATTTT; CDR3aa: CASSQVNDGSGRAYTQYF
abundance: .; d_gene: .; v_gene: TRBV28; j_gene: TRBJ2-7; CDR3nt: TGTGCCAGCAGTTTATATCGGGACATCTACGAGCAGTACTTC; CDR3aa: CASSLYRDIYEQYF
abundance: .; d_gene: .; v_gene: TRBV7-9; j_gene: TRBJ1-2; CDR3nt: TGTGCCAGCAGCGTCAGGGGAAAGGGATTCTATGGCTACACCTTC; CDR3aa: CASSVRGKGFYGYTF
abundance: once; d_gene: TRBD1; v_gene: TRBV7-9; j_gene: TRBJ2-7; CDR3nt: TGTGCCGGAGGCCGGGACAGCTACGAGCAGTACTTC; CDR3aa: CAGGRDSYEQYF
abundance: .; d_gene: .; v_gene: TRBV3-1/TRBV3-2; j_gene: TRBJ1-1; CDR3nt: TGTGCCAGCAGAGAGGCAGGGTTACGGAACACTGAAGCTTTCTTT; CDR3aa: CASREAGLRNTEAFF
abundance: many; d_gene: TRBD1; v_gene: TRBV4-2; j_gene: TRBJ1-1; CDR3nt: TGTGCCAGCAGGGGACAGGGGAGGGTATCAGAAGCTTTCTTT; CDR3aa: CASRGQGRVSEAFF
abundance: once; d_gene: .; v_gene: TRBV5-1; j_gene: TRBJ2-2; CDR3nt: TGCGCCAGCAGCAACTCCCCGGGATCGAACACCGGGGAGCTGTTTTTT; CDR3aa: CASSNSPGSNTGELFF
abundance: .; d_gene: .; v_gene: TRBV11-3; j_gene: TRBJ1-3; CDR3nt: TGTGCCAGCAGCTTCCTTACAGGAAACACCATATATTTT; CDR3aa: CASSFLTGNTIYF
abundance: .; d_gene: TRBD1; v_gene: TRBV20-1; j_gene: TRBJ1-2; CDR3nt: TGCAGTGCTAGTACCTCGGACAGGGTCGGAGCAGGCTACACCTTC; CDR3aa: CSASTSDRVGAGYTF
abundance: few; d_gene: .; v_gene: TRBV15; j_gene: TRBJ2-7; CDR3nt: TGTGCCACCAGCAGTGGGCTAGCTGACGAGCAGTACTTC; CDR3aa: CATSSGLADEQYF
abundance: once; d_gene: TRBD1; v_gene: TRBV2; j_gene: TRBJ1-2; CDR3nt: TGTGCCAGCAGTGAGGGACAGGACTATGGCTACACCTTC; CDR3aa: CASSEGQDYGYTF
abundance: .; d_gene: .; v_gene: TRBV24-1; j_gene: TRBJ2-1; CDR3nt: TGTGCCACCAGTGATCCGTCCGACAATGAGCAGTTCTTC; CDR3aa: CATSDPSDNEQFF
abundance: .; d_gene: .; v_gene: TRBV6-5; j_gene: TRBJ2-2; CDR3nt: TGTGCCAGCAGCTCCCCCGGGGAGCTGTTTTTT; CDR3aa: CASSSPGELFF
abundance: .; d_gene: .; v_gene: TRBV10-3; j_gene: TRBJ1-6; CDR3nt: TGTGCCATCAGTGAGTCTCAGGGTGGGTCACCCCTCCACTTT; CDR3aa: CAISESQGGSPLHF
abundance: .; d_gene: TRBD1; v_gene: TRBV28; j_gene: TRBJ1-2; CDR3nt: TGTGCCACGACAACCGGGACAGACCTTATCTATGGCTACACCTTC; CDR3aa: CATTTGTDLIYGYTF
abundance: .; d_gene: TRBD2; v_gene: TRBV4-3; j_gene: TRBJ2-1; CDR3nt: TGCGCCAGCAGCCAAGATCTCATCGGACTAGCGGGCTACAATGAGCAGTTCTTC; CDR3aa: CASSQDLIGLAGYNEQFF
abundance: .; d_gene: .; v_gene: TRBV9; j_gene: TRBJ2-3; CDR3nt: TGTGCCAGCAGCGGTCGCTTTGCGGGAGATACGCAGTATTTT; CDR3aa: CASSGRFAGDTQYF
abundance: .; d_gene: .; v_gene: TRBV2; j_gene: TRBJ2-1; CDR3nt: TGTGCCAGCAGGGAAATAAGGGACTCCCGAGTGTCCTACAATGAGCAGTTCTTC; CDR3aa: CASREIRDSRVSYNEQFF
abundance: once; d_gene: .; v_gene: TRBV9; j_gene: TRBJ1-1; CDR3nt: TGTGCCAGCAGCGTAGGTCCCCGGGAGGGAGCTTTCTTT; CDR3aa: CASSVGPREGAFF
abundance: once; d_gene: .; v_gene: TRBV7-9; j_gene: TRBJ1-1; CDR3nt: TGTGCCAGCAGCTTACTGAGTGCGGACACTGAAGCTTTCTTT; CDR3aa: CASSLLSADTEAFF
abundance: .; d_gene: .; v_gene: TRBV12-3/TRBV12-4; j_gene: TRBJ1-1; CDR3nt: TGTGCCAGCAGTTTCGCAGAGAACACTGAAGCTTTCTTT; CDR3aa: CASSFAENTEAFF
abundance: .; d_gene: .; v_gene: TRBV5-4; j_gene: TRBJ1-3; CDR3nt: TGTGCCAGCAGCTTGGGTGCCCCTAGCTCTGGAAACACCATATATTTT; CDR3aa: CASSLGAPSSGNTIYF
abundance: .; d_gene: .; v_gene: TRBV6-5; j_gene: TRBJ1-1; CDR3nt: TGTGCCAGCAGTTACTCGAGGCTGGGGAACACTGAAGCTTTCTTT; CDR3aa: CASSYSRLGNTEAFF
abundance: once; d_gene: .; v_gene: TRBV19; j_gene: TRBJ1-5; CDR3nt: TGTGCCAGTAGTATAGTTGGGGGGAGTCGCAATCAGCCCCAGCATTTT; CDR3aa: CASSIVGGSRNQPQHF
abundance: .; d_gene: .; v_gene: TRBV5-1; j_gene: TRBJ2-7; CDR3nt: TGCGCCAGCAGCACGGCGGACAGAGCCTACGAGCAGTACTTC; CDR3aa: CASSTADRAYEQYF
abundance: .; d_gene: .; v_gene: TRBV5-4; j_gene: TRBJ2-1; CDR3nt: TGTGCCAGCAGAGCCGGGACTTCCTTCAATGAGCAGTTCTTC; CDR3aa: CASRAGTSFNEQFF
abundance: .; d_gene: TRBD1; v_gene: TRBV7-2; j_gene: TRBJ1-5; CDR3nt: TGTGCCAGCAGCGTGAGACAGGGGCAGCCCCAGCATTTT; CDR3aa: CASSVRQGQPQHF
abundance: many; d_gene: .; v_gene: TRBV29-1; j_gene: TRBJ1-2; CDR3nt: TGCAGCGTTGAAATAGAGGGGGTTGGCTACACCTTC; CDR3aa: CSVEIEGVGYTF
abundance: .; d_gene: TRBD2; v_gene: TRBV7-2; j_gene: TRBJ2-7; CDR3nt: TGTGCCAGCAGCTTAGGGGCTAGCGGGGGCTACGAGCAGTACTTC; CDR3aa: CASSLGASGGYEQYF